The T cell receptor beta chain under discussion was sequenced for a study of beta chain features in type 1 diabetes. Overall study findings and caveats: A moderate, significant TCRB CDR3 shortening appeared in type 1 diabetes across four CD4+ subsets. Cells carrying high TCR expression could end up over-represented when cDNA is sequenced.

CD45RO/CCR7/CD25/CD127/CD95/CD27 separated CD4+ naive, central memory, regulatory and stem cell-like memory cells by sorting. TCRB transcripts that were expressed got sequenced, as all of the isolated RNA had been reverse transcribed. The protocol was immunoSEQ multiplex PCR, while the TCRdb copy is restricted to in-frame clones and leaves out a portion. The sample holds hundreds of thousands of clones, roughly 13% seen once. In this sample, this clone turned up a few times. Antigen: not known. Germline CDR1 MNHNS, CDR2 SASEGT. The junction had 9 bases not matched to a gene; V was cut back by 11 bases and J by 3 bases. The CDR3 is 15 amino acids.

The clonotype was recovered from a man aged 18 to 35 with type 1 diabetes. This sequence joins TRBV6-1 and TRBJ2-6, with 8 bases lining up with TRBD1. Sequenced material: naive CD4+ T cells from blood. CDR3 in amino acids: CAARQGALGANVLTF. The DNA for the CDR3 is TGTGCCGCTCGGCAGGGGGCGCTTGGGGCCAACGTCCTGACTTTC.